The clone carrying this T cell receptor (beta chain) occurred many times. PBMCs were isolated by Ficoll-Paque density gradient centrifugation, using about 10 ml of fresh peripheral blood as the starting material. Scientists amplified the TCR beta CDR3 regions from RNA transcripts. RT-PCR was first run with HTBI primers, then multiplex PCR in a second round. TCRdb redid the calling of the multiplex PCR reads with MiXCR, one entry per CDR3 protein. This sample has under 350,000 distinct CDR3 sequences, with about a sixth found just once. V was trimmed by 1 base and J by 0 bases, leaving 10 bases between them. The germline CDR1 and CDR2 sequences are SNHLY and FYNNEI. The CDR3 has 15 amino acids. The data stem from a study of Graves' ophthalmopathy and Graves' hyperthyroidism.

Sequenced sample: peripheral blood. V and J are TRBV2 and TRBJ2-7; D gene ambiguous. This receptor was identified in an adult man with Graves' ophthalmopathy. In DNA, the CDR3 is TGTGCCAGCAGTGAAGTTCGGGCCCTCTCCTACGAGCAGTACTTC. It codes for CASSEVRALSYEQYF. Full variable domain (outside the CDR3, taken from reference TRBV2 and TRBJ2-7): EPEVTQTPSHQVTQMGQEVILRCVPISNHLYFYWYRQILGQKVEFLVSFYNNEISEKSEIFDDQFSVERPDGSNFTLKIRSTKLEDSAMYFCASSEVRALSYEQYFGPGTRLTVT.